Sequencing of this T cell receptor beta chain was carried out in a study of T cells in localized non-small cell lung cancer. Some clones are missing from TCRdb's copy, which holds only in-frame ones; the method was immunoSEQ multiplex PCR. The table records about 26,000 clones, under 95% of them present only once. This clone was observed a single time. Its antigen remains unknown. Germline CDR1 LGHNA, CDR2 YSLEER. This CDR3 spans 16 amino acids. V was pared by 0 bases and J by 3 bases, with 15 bases between. The study's findings and limits: There were a median around 57 of the top 100 tumor clones appearing in adjacent lung. Tumor samples were not multi-region, leaving intratumor heterogeneity unexcluded. Uninvolved adjacent lung had the highest recorded T cell clonality, with tumor below it. In the blood, greater T cell density corresponded to longer overall survival.

This clonotype originated in a female donor of 60 years or more with stage II squamous cell lung carcinoma. The genes are TRBV4-3 and TRBJ2-7; TRBD1 is a possible D gene (6 bases). The sample in question was peripheral blood, obtained before any cancer treatment. The CDR3 DNA follows: TGCGCCAGCAGCCAAGATAGTTTACAGGGTGTCTACGAGCAGTACTTC. Amino acid sequence: CASSQDSLQGVYEQYF.